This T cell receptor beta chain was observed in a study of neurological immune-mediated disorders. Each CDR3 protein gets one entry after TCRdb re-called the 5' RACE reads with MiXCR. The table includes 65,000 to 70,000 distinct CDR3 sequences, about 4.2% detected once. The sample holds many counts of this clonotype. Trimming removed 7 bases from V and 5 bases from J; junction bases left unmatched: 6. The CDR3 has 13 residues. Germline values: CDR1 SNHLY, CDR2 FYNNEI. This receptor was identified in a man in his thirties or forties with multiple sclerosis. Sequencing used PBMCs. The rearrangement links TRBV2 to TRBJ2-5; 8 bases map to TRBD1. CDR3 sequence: CASTKRTGETQYF. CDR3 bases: TGTGCCAGCACCAAAAGGACAGGGGAGACCCAGTACTTC.